The rows below give T cell receptor beta chains drawn from one sample of a study of long-term antiretroviral therapy in people with HIV. Profiled with immunoSEQ multiplex PCR; TCRdb holds only in-frame clones, not every one. Found here are roughly 50,000 clones, about 88% of them singletons; the top ten hold approximately 3.2%. The sequencing used unsorted PBMCs, collected 0.8 years after starting antiretroviral therapy. Every receptor here comes from a young woman with HIV. CDR3s include the opening cysteine and the closing phenylalanine or tryptophan.

j_call: TRBJ1-6
v_call: TRBV6-5
cdr3_aa: CASSYSGRALHF

j_call: TRBJ2-7
v_call: TRBV5-5
cdr3_aa: CASSLGQGRDEQYF

j_call: TRBJ2-5
v_call: TRBV9
cdr3_aa: CASSVQGGRWQETQYF

j_call: TRBJ1-5
v_call: TRBV19
cdr3_aa: CASRDRGNQPQHF

j_call: TRBJ2-7
v_call: TRBV4-1
cdr3_aa: CASSGRDRAPTKQYF

j_call: TRBJ2-1
v_call: TRBV11-2
cdr3_aa: CASSLVVSGYNEQFF

j_call: TRBJ2-4
v_call: TRBV14
cdr3_aa: CASSTGAKNIQYF

j_call: TRBJ1-5
v_call: TRBV5-6
cdr3_aa: CASSSDGRVEGNQPQHF

j_call: TRBJ1-4
v_call: TRBV28
cdr3_aa: CASGTGPAEKLFF

j_call: TRBJ2-3
v_call: TRBV7-2
cdr3_aa: CASSELARRDTQYF

j_call: TRBJ2-7
v_call: TRBV4-1
cdr3_aa: CASSHPRQGLSYEQYF

j_call: TRBJ2-7
v_call: TRBV28
cdr3_aa: CASTSGRVWEQYF

j_call: TRBJ2-6
v_call: TRBV6-5
cdr3_aa: CASTLQVSGANVLTF

j_call: TRBJ2-7
v_call: TRBV10-3
cdr3_aa: CAITDLVVNEQYF

j_call: TRBJ2-7
v_call: TRBV11-3
cdr3_aa: CASSPGTPNYEQYF

j_call: TRBJ2-1
v_call: TRBV5-6
cdr3_aa: CASSFRSGGDNEQFF

j_call: TRBJ2-7
v_call: TRBV28
cdr3_aa: CATNDRGGTSYEQYF

j_call: TRBJ1-1
v_call: TRBV14
cdr3_aa: CASSQQPGTLNTEAFF

j_call: TRBJ2-1
v_call: TRBV7-2
cdr3_aa: CASSPQNEQFF

j_call: TRBJ2-1
v_call: TRBV18
cdr3_aa: CASSPTGTTYNEQFF

j_call: TRBJ2-2
v_call: TRBV11-2
cdr3_aa: CASSLVSLAGPNTGELFF

j_call: TRBJ1-2
v_call: TRBV7-3
cdr3_aa: CASSLGLGEGYTF

j_call: TRBJ2-5
v_call: TRBV20-1
cdr3_aa: CSARGETQYF

j_call: TRBJ2-7
v_call: TRBV5-8
cdr3_aa: CASSFRDRAFYEQYF

j_call: TRBJ2-5
v_call: TRBV5-1
cdr3_aa: CASSLGLQETQYF

j_call: TRBJ2-5
v_call: TRBV27
cdr3_aa: CASGEGQETQYF

j_call: TRBJ1-2
v_call: TRBV10-3
cdr3_aa: CAISESGQIGYTF

j_call: TRBJ2-2
v_call: TRBV2
cdr3_aa: CASSEGQITGELFF

j_call: TRBJ2-1
v_call: TRBV7-3
cdr3_aa: CASSLIGGGNYNEQFF

j_call: TRBJ2-7
v_call: TRBV23-1
cdr3_aa: CASGFWRAGPFPDEQYF

j_call: TRBJ2-1
v_call: TRBV9
cdr3_aa: CASSEGTSGRWDEQFF

j_call: TRBJ2-3
v_call: TRBV2
cdr3_aa: CASSSGPDTQYF

j_call: TRBJ2-5
v_call: TRBV4-3
cdr3_aa: CASSLQVDRQETQYF

j_call: TRBJ2-1
v_call: TRBV11-3
cdr3_aa: CASSSSAGGPYNEQFF

j_call: TRBJ2-7
v_call: TRBV7-9
cdr3_aa: CASSLLGHEQYF

j_call: TRBJ2-7
v_call: TRBV2
cdr3_aa: CASSEYRYEQYF

j_call: TRBJ2-2
v_call: TRBV6-6
cdr3_aa: CASSYRGMAGELFF

j_call: TRBJ2-2
v_call: TRBV5-4
cdr3_aa: CASSPGGRNTGELFF

j_call: TRBJ2-7
v_call: TRBV9
cdr3_aa: CASSVATSGYEQYF

j_call: TRBJ2-5
v_call: TRBV7-2
cdr3_aa: CASSLVTAPGETQYF

j_call: TRBJ2-3
v_call: TRBV9
cdr3_aa: CASSPRGGSLNTQYF

j_call: TRBJ2-3
v_call: TRBV15
cdr3_aa: CATLPRERGTQYF